The clone carrying this T cell receptor (beta chain) was observed many times. Its target is not known. The length of the CDR3 is 16 residues. With 4 bases clipped from V and 6 bases from J, the junction kept 5 bases outside the gene matches. Germline V gene sequence: CDR1 SGHVS, CDR2 FQNEAQ. Unique molecular identifiers were used in preparing the TCRbeta library. One entry per CDR3 protein, called by TCRdb with MiXCR from the PCR reads. The sample contains approximately 300,000 distinct CDR3 sequences, approximately 10% of which appear only once. The sample is drawn from a study of T-cell reconstitution after alpha-beta-depleted transplantation in children. Whole-study findings and limits: T cells produced anew were the main source of T-cell counts and diversity one year after transplant.

The genes are TRBV7-8 and TRBJ2-1; 14 nucleotides agree with TRBD2. The clonotype was recovered from a male patient between 2 and 10 years old who had a stem cell transplant for chronic granulomatous disease, so the T cells may come from the graft donor. The sequences come from peripheral blood, collected 180 days after TCRalphabeta/CD19-depleted stem cell transplant. The CDR3 region has the DNA TGTGCCAGCAGCTCCCCGACTAGCGGGAGGGCCAATGAGCAGTTCTTC. Residues: CASSSPTSGRANEQFF.